The 9 T cell receptor beta chains below were found in one sample sequenced in a study of siplizumab effects on memory and regulatory T cells. Method: immunoSEQ multiplex PCR; TCRdb's copy keeps in-frame clones and lacks some. The sample records approximately 82,000 clones, 80% to 90% being singletons. What was sequenced was Tregs sorted from blood. These receptors came from a human donor in good health.

The chain has TRBV6-6 and TRBJ2-1; a weak D match, TRBD2 (5 bases). Germline assignment: CDR1 MNHNY and CDR2 SVGAGI (reference sequence). The CDR3 totals 12 residues. V lost 6 bases to trimming and J lost 9 bases, with 12 bases between them. In DNA form, the CDR3 reads TGTGCCAGCAGCTTAATAGAGGGTGAGCAGTTCTTC. This encodes CASSLIEGEQFF.

The chain recombines TRBV2 with TRBJ2-1; 11 bases align to TRBD2. After removal of 10 bases from V and 10 bases from J, the junction contained 9 bases not matched to a gene. The germline CDR1 and CDR2 sequences are SNHLY and FYNNEI. The length of the CDR3 is 13 residues. The CDR3 spells CATKTSGVSEQFF. The DNA of the CDR3 is TGTGCCACCAAGACTAGCGGGGTTTCCGAGCAGTTCTTC. The variable domain in full, completed from reference TRBV2 and TRBJ2-1, reads EPEVTQTPSHQVTQMGQEVILRCVPISNHLYFYWYRQILGQKVEFLVSFYNNEISEKSEIFDDQFSVERPDGSNFTLKIRSTKLEDSAMYFCATKTSGVSEQFFGPGTRLTVL.

The chain employs TRBV9 and TRBJ2-3; D possibly uses TRBD1 or TRBD2 (5 bases each). The CDR3 has 17 amino acids. V gave up 0 bases and J gave up 1 base, with 15 bases separating them. Per germline, CDR1 SGDLS and CDR2 YYNGEE. The CDR3 bases are TGTGCCAGCAGCGTAGGGTTAAGAGGGGACGGCACAGATACGCAGTATTTT. Its translation is CASSVGLRGDGTDTQYF. Full variable domain (remainder filled in from reference TRBV9 and TRBJ2-3): DSGVTQTPKHLITATGQRVTLRCSPRSGDLSVYWYQQSLDQGLQFLIQYYNGEERAKGNILERFSAQQFPDLHSELNLSSLELGDSALYFCASSVGLRGDGTDTQYFGPGTRLTVL.

This chain links TRBV5-1 with TRBJ2-4, with 8 positions matching TRBD1. Trimming cost V 4 bases and J 8 bases; bases outside gene matches: 8. CDR1 SGHRS and CDR2 YFSETQ come from the germline V gene. The CDR3 is 14 amino acids. The CDR3 sequence is CASSPGQGWYIQYF. The CDR3 DNA is TGCGCCAGCAGCCCCGGACAGGGATGGTACATTCAGTACTTC.

The V and J genes are TRBV19 and TRBJ1-3; 8 positions match TRBD1. The ends lost 5 bases at V and 8 bases at J; junction bases unmatched: 5. CDR3 length equals 13 residues. Germline CDR1 is LNHDA and CDR2 is SQIVND (reference sequence). For the CDR3, the DNA is TGTGCCAGTAGTTCAGGGGGCGGCTACACCATATATTTT. Its translation: CASSSGGGYTIYF.

This chain connects TRBV19 to TRBJ1-2, with no clear D. The CDR3 totals 15 residues. V was clipped by 3 bases and J by 4 bases, with 15 bases between them. From germline, CDR1 is LNHDA and CDR2 SQIVND (reference sequence). CDR3 DNA: TGTGCCAGTAGTATTAGCGGCGTCGCAATCTATGGCTACACCTTC. Residues: CASSISGVAIYGYTF.

The sample holds a few counts of this clone. V is TRBV7-9 and J is TRBJ2-5, with 9 bases fitting TRBD1. This CDR3 is 16 amino acids long. CDR1 is SEHNR, CDR2 FQNEAQ, per germline (reference sequence). J lost 3 bases, V lost 4 bases, and 9 bases had no gene match. This chain's CDR3 is CASSSGTGWAEETQYF. Written as DNA, the CDR3 is TGTGCCAGCAGCTCGGGGACAGGGTGGGCTGAAGAGACCCAGTACTTC.

This clone was counted between two and nine times. The gene calls are TRBV5-6 and TRBJ2-3; D is undetermined. The CDR3 runs 13 residues. Looked up from germline, CDR1 is SGHDT and CDR2 is YYEEEE. The V end was cut by 4 bases, the J end by 5 bases, with 11 bases between. CDR3 bases: TGTGCCAGCAGCCTCCCATTGGGAGATACGCAGTATTTT. Encoded protein: CASSLPLGDTQYF.

The chain employs TRBV5-1 and TRBJ1-1, with a weak D call TRBD1 (6 bases). The CDR3 is 16 amino acids. Trimming removed 0 bases at V and 1 base at J, with 13 bases between. Germline V gene data show CDR1 as SGHRS and CDR2 as YFSETQ. The CDR3 nucleotides are TGCGCCAGCAGCTTGGAACAGGGTATTGGGAACACTGAAGCTTTCTTT. It translates to CASSLEQGIGNTEAFF.